The count of the clone carrying this T cell receptor beta chain is one. Its antigen is undetermined. The data were taken from a study of a mutant IDH1 vaccine in newly diagnosed glioma. Study overall: Patients were started on vaccination 4-6 weeks after radiotherapy alone, or with temozolomide cycles. Most patients had radiochemotherapy with temozolomide before enrollment; others had one alone. Study-level results: Detectable vaccine-induced immune responses arose in 80% to 95% of patients.

After removal of 2 bases from V and 0 bases from J, the junction contained 5 bases not matched to a gene. In germline, CDR1 is MRHNA, CDR2 SNTAGT. CDR3 length: 18 amino acids. Clones were sequenced by immunoSEQ multiplex PCR, and TCRdb holds only the in-frame ones, with some missing. The sample includes about 20,000 clones, 82% of them seen just once. Regarding time point: week 23, last vaccination. Each vaccine dose was 300 ug of mutant IDH1 20-mer peptide, with topical imiquimod. V is TRBV6-4 and J is TRBJ2-1, with 12 bases lining up with TRBD2. The sample here was PBMCs, taken from a glioma patient whose treatment included an IDH1 peptide vaccine. The receptor comes from a man aged 25-45 years with glioma. CDR3 bases: TGTGCCAGCAGTGACAGGACTAGCGGGATCAGCTCCTACAATGAGCAGTTCTTC. The encoded protein is CASSDRTSGISSYNEQFF.